The 20 T cell receptor beta chains below come from one sample, sequenced in a study of T-cell memory formation after mild COVID-19. TCRdb re-derived calls from the 5' RACE reads in MiXCR, one entry per CDR3 protein. The table has hundreds of thousands of distinct CDR3 sequences, 7% to 10% seen once. Sequencing used PBMCs or a T cell subset sorted from them (not recorded which). Every receptor here comes from a man aged 18 to 30 who had mild COVID-19 (a few samples of this study predate the infection). Cell type and time point are not known.

This clonotype was counted at least ten times. The rearrangement uses TRBV4-3 and TRBJ2-7; D is undetermined. V lost 1 base, J lost 2 bases, and 12 bases lay in between. The CDR3 consists of 15 residues. CDR1 and CDR2 from the germline V gene are LGHNA and YSLEER. This CDR3 is CASSQGETSTYEQYF. The DNA of the CDR3 is TGCGCCAGCAGCCAAGGCGAGACCTCTACCTACGAGCAGTACTTC.

This clonotype occurred a few times. Given a much more abundant clone one base away, this may be a read error. This CDR3 reads CASSLGLAGDPSSTDTQYF. The CDR3 DNA is TGTGCCAGCAGCTTAGGGCTAGCGGGGGACCCTTCTAGCACAGATACGCAGTATTTT. The chain has TRBV7-2 and TRBJ2-3, with 10 bases that match TRBD2. This CDR3 is built from 19 residues. Germline trimming cut 1 base from V and 0 bases from J; bases unmatched to any gene: 10. CDR1 is SGHTA and CDR2 is FQGNSA in the germline V gene. The full variable domain, its missing parts supplied by reference TRBV7-2 and TRBJ2-3, is GAGVSQSPSNKVTEKGKDVELRCDPISGHTALYWYRQSLGQGLEFLIYFQGNSAPDKSGLPSDRFSAERTGGSVSTLTIQRTQQEDSAVYLCASSLGLAGDPSSTDTQYFGPGTRLTVL.

This clonotype appeared many times. At one end the junction does not follow the germline gene, possibly because of a read error. The J gene is TRBJ2-7, the V gene TRBV5-1; D gene uncertain. The CDR3 is 11 residues long. Germline CDR1 reads SGHRS; CDR2 reads YFSETQ. The CDR3 here is CASVPNPGYLF. The DNA for the CDR3 is TGCGCCAGCGTACCGAACCCGGGTTACCTCTTC.

This clonotype was seen repeatedly, ten times or more. The J gene is TRBJ1-5, the V gene TRBV5-1, with D unresolved. Deletions cut 0 bases from V and 5 bases from J, with 6 bases between. Germline values: CDR1 SGHRS, CDR2 YFSETQ. The CDR3 runs 13 residues. CDR3 region: CASSLDADQPQHF. CDR3 nucleotides: TGCGCCAGCAGCTTGGATGCAGATCAGCCCCAGCATTTT.

The chain uses TRBV2 and TRBJ2-3, with no clear D. Trimming removed 1 base from V and 1 base from J, with 6 bases in between. The CDR3 extends over 14 amino acids. Germline CDR1 SNHLY, CDR2 FYNNEI. The CDR3 bases are TGTGCCAGCAGTGAAGGGCCACGCACAGATACGCAGTATTTT. Translated, it gives CASSEGPRTDTQYF.

This clonotype appeared a few times. J is TRBJ1-3 and V is TRBV7-2, with D maybe TRBD1 (6 bases). This CDR3 has 13 amino acids. From germline, CDR1 is SGHTA and CDR2 FQGNSA. Trimming cost V 5 bases and J 2 bases, with 7 bases left between them. The DNA of the CDR3 is TGTGCCAGCAGCCGGACAGCTGGAAACACCATATATTTT. Its translation is CASSRTAGNTIYF.

The J gene is TRBJ2-7, the V gene TRBV6-6; possibly TRBD1 or TRBD2 for D (5 bases each). V lost 4 bases and J lost 2, with 9 bases in between. The CDR3 has 13 amino acids. The germline gives CDR1 MNHNY, CDR2 SVGAGI (reference sequence). The CDR3 nucleotides are TGTGCCAGCAGTTGGGACGGTACCTACGAGCAGTACGTC. Protein sequence: CASSWDGTYEQYV.

This clonotype was counted between two and nine times. This chain uses TRBV19 with TRBJ1-5; D remains unclear. Per the germline V gene, CDR1 is LNHDA and CDR2 is SQIVND (reference sequence). CDR3 size: 12 residues. The V end was cut by 8 bases, the J end by 9 bases, with 14 bases between. The CDR3 DNA sequence: TGTGCCAGTTCGGTCAGGACGACGCCCCAGCATTTT. The encoded protein is CASSVRTTPQHF.

The genes are TRBV10-1 and TRBJ2-3; D is ambiguous. Trimming stripped 3 bases from V and 4 bases from J, with 8 bases between. The CDR3 runs to 13 residues. Germline-derived CDR1 and CDR2 are WNHNN and SYGVQD (reference sequence). The chain's CDR3 is CASSDSIADTQYF. The CDR3 coding sequence is TGCGCCAGCAGTGATTCTATCGCAGATACGCAGTATTTT.

Written as DNA, the CDR3 is TGTGCCAGCAGCTCCGGGACTAGCGGGGCGCTGGATACGCAGTATTTT. Encoded protein: CASSSGTSGALDTQYF. The rearrangement links TRBV7-2 to TRBJ2-3; 13 positions match TRBD2. The CDR3 is 16 residues long. J lost 6 bases, V lost 4 bases, and 7 bases had no gene match. Germline V lookup: CDR1 SGHTA, CDR2 FQGNSA.

This clonotype was observed a few times. This chain joins TRBV28 and TRBJ2-1, with TRBD2 matching over 13 bases. There are 16 residues in the CDR3. V dropped 5 bases and J dropped 8; count of bases not matched to a gene: 9. Germline V gene lookup returns CDR1 MDHEN and CDR2 SYDVKM. The CDR3, as DNA: TGTGCCAGCAGTCCGAGGACTAGCGGGGGCTGGGATGAGCAGTTCTTC. Its translation is CASSPRTSGGWDEQFF. Looking up the rest from reference TRBV28 and TRBJ2-1 gives the full variable domain: DVKVTQSSRYLVKRTGEKVFLECVQDMDHENMFWYRQDPGLGLRLIYFSYDVKMKEKGDIPEGYSVSREKKERFSLILESASTNQTSMYLCASSPRTSGGWDEQFFGPGTRLTVL.

This clonotype was picked up many times. The chain joins TRBV7-2 to TRBJ2-5, with 8 bases that match TRBD2. Unmatched junction bases numbered 3, after V lost 5 bases and J lost 1 base. Germline loops: CDR1 SGHTA, CDR2 FQGNSA. The CDR3 is made up of 14 amino acids. This CDR3 is CASSRRGGQETQYF. The CDR3 DNA sequence: TGTGCCAGCAGCCGACGGGGGGGCCAAGAGACCCAGTACTTC.

This clonotype was counted many times. The CDR3 is CASSLGISGNTIYF. In nucleotides, the CDR3 is TGCGCCAGCAGCTTGGGGATCTCTGGAAACACCATATATTTT. The V gene is TRBV5-1, the J gene TRBJ1-3; D gene unclear. Trimming cost V 0 bases and J 0 bases, with 4 bases left between them. The CDR3 is 14 amino acids. Germline lookup yields CDR1 SGHRS and CDR2 YFSETQ.

This chain links TRBV3-1 with TRBJ2-7; the D gene is possibly TRBD1 (6 bases). V was pared by 0 bases and J by 5 bases, with 20 bases between. This CDR3 is built from 17 residues. Germline CDR1 is LGHDT and CDR2 is YNNKEL (reference sequence). The CDR3 sequence: CASSQDLIQGYRNEQYF. The CDR3 coding sequence is TGTGCCAGCAGCCAAGACTTGATACAGGGATATCGCAACGAGCAGTACTTC.

This clonotype was recorded at least ten times. J is TRBJ2-1 and V is TRBV20-1; D uncertain. CDR1 is DFQATT, CDR2 SNEGSKA, per germline (reference sequence). The V and J ends lost 7 bases and 10 bases respectively, with 23 bases between them. The CDR3 loop spans 14 amino acids. CDR3 in amino acids: CSGPPLLGSREQFF. The CDR3 DNA reads TGCAGTGGACCTCCGCTCCTCGGGTCCCGCGAGCAGTTCTTC.

This clonotype was seen just once. V gene TRBV5-1 combines with J gene TRBJ2-2; D is possibly TRBD2 (6 bases). Germline values: CDR1 SGHRS, CDR2 YFSETQ. Trimming took off 0 bases at V and 4 bases at J, with 10 bases between the two ends. This CDR3 contains 15 residues. CDR3 DNA sequence: TGCGCCAGCAGCTTGGGCTCCGGGAGCACCGGGGAGCTGTTTTTT. This gives the protein CASSLGSGSTGELFF.

The chain links TRBV5-1 to TRBJ1-2, with 8 bases identical to TRBD1. Looked up from germline, CDR1 is SGHRS and CDR2 is YFSETQ. CDR3 length: 15 amino acids. V lost 2 bases and J lost 3; bases outside the gene matches: 6. The CDR3 is CASSLSGGADYGYTF. The CDR3 DNA reads as TGCGCCAGCAGCTTATCAGGGGGCGCGGACTATGGCTACACCTTC.

This clonotype was observed at least ten times. The rearrangement joins TRBV12-3 or TRBV12-4 to TRBJ2-1, with no clear D. Trimming removed 4 bases at V and 10 bases at J, with 8 bases between. The CDR3 extends over 11 amino acids. The CDR3 sequence is CASSSMGEQFF. In nucleotides, the CDR3 is TGTGCCAGCAGTTCCATGGGGGAGCAGTTCTTC.

This clonotype was seen a handful of times. The genes are TRBV12-3 or TRBV12-4 and TRBJ1-1, with D possibly matching TRBD1 (5 bases). The CDR3 is 14 residues long. V shed 4 bases and J shed 6 bases, with 15 bases lying between them. The CDR3 sequence: CASSSREEVPEAFF. CDR3 bases: TGTGCCAGCAGTTCCAGGGAAGAGGTTCCTGAAGCTTTCTTT.

CDR3 residues: CASSHIRQGLAGNTGELFF. The CDR3 DNA reads TGCGCCAGCAGCCACATACGGCAGGGACTAGCGGGGAACACCGGGGAGCTGTTTTTT. The V gene is TRBV4-3, the J gene TRBJ2-2, with 12 bases matching TRBD2. Germline CDR1 and CDR2: LGHNA and YSLEER. This CDR3 is 19 amino acids long. J was trimmed by 1 base and V by 3 bases; bases with no gene match: 9.